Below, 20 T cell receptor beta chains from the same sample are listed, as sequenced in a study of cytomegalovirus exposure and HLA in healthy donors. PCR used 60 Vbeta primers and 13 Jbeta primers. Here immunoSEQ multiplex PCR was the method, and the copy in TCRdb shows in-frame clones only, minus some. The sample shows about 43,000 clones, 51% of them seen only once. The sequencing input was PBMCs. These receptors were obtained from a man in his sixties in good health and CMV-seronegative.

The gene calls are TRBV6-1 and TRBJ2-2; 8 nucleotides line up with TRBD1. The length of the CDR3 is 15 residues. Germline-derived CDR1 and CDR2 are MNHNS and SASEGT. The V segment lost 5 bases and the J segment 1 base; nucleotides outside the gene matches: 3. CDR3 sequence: CASSPGTGNTGELFF. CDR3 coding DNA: TGTGCCAGCAGTCCAGGGACAGGGAACACCGGGGAGCTGTTTTTT.

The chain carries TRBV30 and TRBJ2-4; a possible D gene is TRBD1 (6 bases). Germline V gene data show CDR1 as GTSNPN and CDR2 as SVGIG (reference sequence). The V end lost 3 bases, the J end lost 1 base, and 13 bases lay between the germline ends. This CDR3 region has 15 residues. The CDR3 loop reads CAWSDNQGAKNIQYF. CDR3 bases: TGTGCCTGGAGCGACAATCAGGGGGCCAAAAACATTCAGTACTTC.

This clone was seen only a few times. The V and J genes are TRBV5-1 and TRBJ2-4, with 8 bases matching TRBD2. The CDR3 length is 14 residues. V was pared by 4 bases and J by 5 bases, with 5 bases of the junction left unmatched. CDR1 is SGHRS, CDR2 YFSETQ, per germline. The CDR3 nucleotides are TGCGCCAGCAGCCGGGGACTAGTTGAAAACATTCAGTACTTC. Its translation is CASSRGLVENIQYF.

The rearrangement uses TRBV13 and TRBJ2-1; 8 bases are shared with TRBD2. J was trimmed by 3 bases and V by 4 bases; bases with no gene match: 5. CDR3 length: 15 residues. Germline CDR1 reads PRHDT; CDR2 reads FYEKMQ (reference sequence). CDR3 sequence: CASSSSGLDYNEQFF. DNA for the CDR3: TGTGCCAGCAGCTCCTCGGGACTAGACTACAATGAGCAGTTCTTC.

For the CDR3, the DNA is TGCGCCAGCAGCCAAGTGCAGGGGGAGAACACTGAAGCTTTCTTT. Amino acids: CASSQVQGENTEAFF. The chain uses TRBV4-1 and TRBJ1-1; TRBD1 matches 7 bases. Germline CDR1 is MGHRA and CDR2 is YSYEKL. The trim removed 1 base at V and 1 base at J, leaving 3 bases unmatched. The CDR3 is made up of 15 amino acids.

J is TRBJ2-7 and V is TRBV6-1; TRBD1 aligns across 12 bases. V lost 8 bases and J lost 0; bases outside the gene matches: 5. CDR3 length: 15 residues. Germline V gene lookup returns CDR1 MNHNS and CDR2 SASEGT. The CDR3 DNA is TGTGCCAGCGCGGGGACAGGGGGCCTCTCCTACGAGCAGTACTTC. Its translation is CASAGTGGLSYEQYF.

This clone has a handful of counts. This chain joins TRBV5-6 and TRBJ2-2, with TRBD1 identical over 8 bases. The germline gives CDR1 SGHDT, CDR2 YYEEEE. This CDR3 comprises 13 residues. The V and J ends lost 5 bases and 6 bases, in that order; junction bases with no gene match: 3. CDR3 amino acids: CASSRDRPGELFF. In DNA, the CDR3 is TGTGCCAGCAGTAGGGACAGGCCCGGGGAGCTGTTTTTT.

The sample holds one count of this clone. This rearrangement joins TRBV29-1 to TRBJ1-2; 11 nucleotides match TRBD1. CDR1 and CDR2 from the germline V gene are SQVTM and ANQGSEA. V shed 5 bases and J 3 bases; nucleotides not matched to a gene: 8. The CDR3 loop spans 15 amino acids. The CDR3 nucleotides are TGCAGCGTTCCGGACAGGGGGCAAGTTGACTATGGCTACACCTTC. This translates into CSVPDRGQVDYGYTF.

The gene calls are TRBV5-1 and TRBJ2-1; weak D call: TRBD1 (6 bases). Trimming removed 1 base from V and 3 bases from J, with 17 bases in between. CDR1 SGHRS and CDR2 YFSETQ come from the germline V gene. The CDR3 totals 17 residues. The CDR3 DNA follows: TGCGCCAGCAGCTTGCCGTCTGAACAGGGAAACTACAATGAGCAGTTCTTC. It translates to CASSLPSEQGNYNEQFF.

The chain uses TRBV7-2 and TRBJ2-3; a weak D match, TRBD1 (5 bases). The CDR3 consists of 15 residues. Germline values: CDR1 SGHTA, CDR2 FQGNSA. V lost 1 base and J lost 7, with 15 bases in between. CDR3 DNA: TGTGCCAGCAGCTTAGTACAGGTCTCTCCAAATACGCAGTATTTT. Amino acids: CASSLVQVSPNTQYF.

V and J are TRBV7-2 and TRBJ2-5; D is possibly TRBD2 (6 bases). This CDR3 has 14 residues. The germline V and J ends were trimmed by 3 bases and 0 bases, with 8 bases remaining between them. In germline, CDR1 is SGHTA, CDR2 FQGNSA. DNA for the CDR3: TGTGCCAGCAGCTTCCGGGGGAACCAAGAGACCCAGTACTTC. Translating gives CASSFRGNQETQYF.

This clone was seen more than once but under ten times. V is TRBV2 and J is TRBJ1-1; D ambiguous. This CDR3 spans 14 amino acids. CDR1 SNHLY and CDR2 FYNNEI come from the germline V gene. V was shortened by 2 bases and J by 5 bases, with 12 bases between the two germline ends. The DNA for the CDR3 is TGTGCCAGCAGTGAACACGGGATCGGGACTGAAGCTTTCTTT. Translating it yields CASSEHGIGTEAFF.

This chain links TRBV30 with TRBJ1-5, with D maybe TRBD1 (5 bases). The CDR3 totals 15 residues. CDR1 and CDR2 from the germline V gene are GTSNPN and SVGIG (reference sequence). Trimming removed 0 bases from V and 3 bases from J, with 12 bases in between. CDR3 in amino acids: CAWSVRGRHNQPQHF. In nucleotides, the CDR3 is TGTGCCTGGAGTGTAAGGGGCCGCCACAATCAGCCCCAGCATTTT.

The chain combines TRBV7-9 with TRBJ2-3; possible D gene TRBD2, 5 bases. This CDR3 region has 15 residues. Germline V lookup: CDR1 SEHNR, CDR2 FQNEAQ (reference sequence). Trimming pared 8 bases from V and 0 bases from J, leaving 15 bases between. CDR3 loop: CASLSPRESTDTQYF. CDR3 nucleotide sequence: TGTGCCAGCCTAAGTCCGAGGGAGAGCACAGATACGCAGTATTTT.

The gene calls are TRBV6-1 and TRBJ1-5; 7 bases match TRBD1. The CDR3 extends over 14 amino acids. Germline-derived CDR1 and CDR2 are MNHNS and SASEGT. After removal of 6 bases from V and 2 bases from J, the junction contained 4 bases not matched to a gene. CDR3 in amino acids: CASRPTGGNQPQHF. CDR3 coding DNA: TGTGCCAGCAGACCAACAGGGGGCAATCAGCCCCAGCATTTT.

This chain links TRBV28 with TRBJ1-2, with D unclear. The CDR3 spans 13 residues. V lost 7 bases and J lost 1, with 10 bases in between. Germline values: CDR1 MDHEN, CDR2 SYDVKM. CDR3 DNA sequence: TGTGCCAGCACTCTAACAGTTAACTATGGCTACACCTTC. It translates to CASTLTVNYGYTF.

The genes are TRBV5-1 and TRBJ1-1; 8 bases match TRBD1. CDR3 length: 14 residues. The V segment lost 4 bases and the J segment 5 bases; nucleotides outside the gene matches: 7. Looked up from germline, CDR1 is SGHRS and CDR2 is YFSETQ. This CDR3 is CASSSGQGWTEAFF. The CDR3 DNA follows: TGCGCCAGCAGCAGCGGACAGGGTTGGACTGAAGCTTTCTTT.

The CDR3 sequence is CASLAGGPGDTQYF. In nucleotides, the CDR3 is TGCGCCAGCTTAGCGGGAGGGCCTGGTGATACGCAGTATTTT. The V call is TRBV5-1, the J call TRBJ2-3; TRBD2 aligns across 11 bases. This CDR3 is 14 amino acids long. Per the germline V gene, CDR1 is SGHRS and CDR2 is YFSETQ. Trimming removed 7 bases from V and 6 bases from J; junction bases left unmatched: 7.

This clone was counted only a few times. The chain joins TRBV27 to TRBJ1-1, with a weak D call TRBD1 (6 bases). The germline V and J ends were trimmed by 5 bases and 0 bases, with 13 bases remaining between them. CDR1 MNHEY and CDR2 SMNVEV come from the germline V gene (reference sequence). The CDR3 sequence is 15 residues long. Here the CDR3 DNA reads TGTGCCAGCAGTACCCACAGGGTTATGAACACTGAAGCTTTCTTT. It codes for CASSTHRVMNTEAFF.

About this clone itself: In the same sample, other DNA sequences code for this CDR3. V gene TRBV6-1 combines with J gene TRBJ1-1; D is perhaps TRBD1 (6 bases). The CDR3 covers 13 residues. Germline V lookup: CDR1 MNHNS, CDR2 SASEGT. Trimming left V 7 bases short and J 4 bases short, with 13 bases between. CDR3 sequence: CASNQGSVTEAFF. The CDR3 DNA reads TGTGCCAGCAATCAGGGGTCGGTCACTGAAGCTTTCTTT.